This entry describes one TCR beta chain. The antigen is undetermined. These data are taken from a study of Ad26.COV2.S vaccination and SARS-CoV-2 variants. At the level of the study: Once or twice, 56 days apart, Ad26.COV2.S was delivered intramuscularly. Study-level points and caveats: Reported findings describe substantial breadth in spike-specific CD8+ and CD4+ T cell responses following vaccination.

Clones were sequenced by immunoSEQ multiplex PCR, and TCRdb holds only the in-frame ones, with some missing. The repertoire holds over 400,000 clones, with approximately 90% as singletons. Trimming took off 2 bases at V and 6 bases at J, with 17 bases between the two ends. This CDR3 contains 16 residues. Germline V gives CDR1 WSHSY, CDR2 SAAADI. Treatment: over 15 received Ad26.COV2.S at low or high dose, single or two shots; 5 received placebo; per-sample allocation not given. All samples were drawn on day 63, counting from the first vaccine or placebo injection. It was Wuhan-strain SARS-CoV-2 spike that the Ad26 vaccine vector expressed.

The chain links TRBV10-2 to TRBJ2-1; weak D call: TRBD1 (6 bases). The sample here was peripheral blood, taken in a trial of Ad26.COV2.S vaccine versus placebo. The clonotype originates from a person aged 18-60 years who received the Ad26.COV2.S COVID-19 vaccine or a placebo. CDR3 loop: CASSEISRTTGNEQFF. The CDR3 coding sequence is TGCGCCAGCAGTGAGATTTCCAGAACGACAGGCAATGAGCAGTTCTTC.